The rows below give T cell receptor beta chains drawn from one sample of a study of identical twins. TCRdb used MiXCR to reprocess the 5' RACE reads, holding one entry per CDR3 protein. The table shows nearly 650,000 distinct CDR3 sequences, with roughly 7.1% occurring only once. The same sample was also studied in work on yellow fever vaccine responses in identical twins.

The source material was PBMCs. These receptors originate from a woman aged 18-29 years in good health. The CDR3 runs from the conserved cysteine through the conserved F or W. The order of the fields is V gene, J gene, D gene, CDR3 length, clone size, CDR3 protein, CDR3 DNA. D genes are given only for firm matches. Clone size is given for some rows only: seen once, a few or many times, or a class if the clone is expanded.

TRBV2,TRBJ2-6,-,15,-,CANHTGEWGANVLTF,TGTGCCAATCATACCGGGGAGTGGGGGGCCAACGTCCTGACTTTC
TRBV6-1,TRBJ1-1,TRBD1,16,few,CASTRGYRGPGTEAFF,TGTGCCAGCACCCGGGGGTACAGGGGCCCGGGGACTGAAGCTTTCTTT
TRBV3-1,TRBJ2-3,-,14,-,CASSQDPREDTQYF,TGTGCCAGCAGCCAAGATCCTCGAGAAGATACGCAGTATTTT
TRBV10-3,TRBJ2-7,-,17,many,CAIGRVIGGQSSYEQYF,TGTGCCATCGGTCGGGTTATTGGGGGGCAAAGCTCCTACGAGCAGTACTTC
TRBV4-1,TRBJ2-1,TRBD2,18,few,CASSQPASGGGFTSEQFF,TGCGCCAGCAGCCAGCCCGCTTCCGGGGGGGGGTTTACATCTGAGCAGTTCTTC
TRBV12-3/TRBV12-4,TRBJ1-5,TRBD1,16,few,CASSPGQGVSNQPQHF,TGTGCCAGCAGTCCAGGACAGGGGGTGAGCAATCAGCCCCAGCATTTT
TRBV15,TRBJ1-2,-,15,-,CATSSNLGQLYGYTF,TGTGCCACCAGCAGTAACCTAGGACAGCTATATGGCTACACCTTC
TRBV3-1,TRBJ2-3,-,15,many,CASSQARASSDTQYF,TGTGCCAGCAGCCAAGCTCGGGCTAGCTCGGATACGCAGTATTTT
TRBV5-1,TRBJ2-5,TRBD2,15,few,CASTIAGGPGETQYF,TGCGCCAGCACCATAGCGGGAGGGCCGGGAGAGACCCAGTACTTC
TRBV5-1,TRBJ2-2,-,16,-,CASSPAGATNTGELFF,TGCGCCAGCAGCCCCGCAGGGGCTACGAACACCGGGGAGCTGTTTTTT
TRBV4-2,TRBJ2-5,TRBD2,16,-,CASSQELRGYMETQYF,TGTGCCAGCAGCCAAGAACTGCGGGGGTATATGGAGACCCAGTACTTC
TRBV3-1,TRBJ2-1,-,16,many,CASSQSERGGYNEQFF,TGTGCCAGCAGCCAGAGTGAGAGGGGGGGATACAATGAGCAGTTCTTC
TRBV7-9,TRBJ1-5,TRBD1,15,few,CASSPTQGAGQPQHF,TGTGCCAGCAGCCCTACTCAGGGGGCAGGGCAGCCCCAGCATTTT
TRBV6-1,TRBJ2-3,-,13,few,CATTTETTDTQYF,TGTGCCACCACTACAGAGACCACAGATACGCAGTATTTT
TRBV15,TRBJ1-1,-,12,-,CATSPRNTEAFF,TGTGCCACCAGCCCTCGTAACACTGAAGCTTTCTTT
TRBV2,TRBJ2-3,-,16,many,CASSESGGPFTDTQYF,TGTGCCAGCAGTGAGTCGGGGGGCCCTTTCACAGATACGCAGTATTTT
TRBV12-3/TRBV12-4,TRBJ1-1,-,15,few,CASIKQVVRNTEAFF,TGTGCCAGCATCAAACAGGTGGTTAGAAACACTGAAGCTTTCTTT
TRBV15,TRBJ2-1,-,13,-,CATSTNLGGEQFF,TGTGCCACCAGCACCAACCTTGGCGGTGAGCAGTTCTTC
TRBV28,TRBJ1-1,-,15,-,CASIGAGHPGTEAFF,TGTGCCAGCATTGGGGCGGGACACCCGGGCACTGAAGCTTTCTTT
TRBV5-5,TRBJ2-7,-,14,few,CASSGTSTLSEQYF,TGTGCCAGCAGCGGAACTAGCACCCTATCCGAGCAGTACTTC
TRBV28,TRBJ2-5,-,14,-,CASSPDSNQETQYF,TGTGCCAGCAGTCCCGACAGTAACCAAGAGACCCAGTACTTC
TRBV20-1,TRBJ2-3,-,15,few,CSANQGAESTDTQYF,TGCAGTGCTAACCAAGGGGCGGAGAGCACAGATACGCAGTATTTT
TRBV27,TRBJ2-2,-,19,-,CASSRAIRSGPGDTGELFF,TGTGCCAGCAGTCGAGCAATCCGAAGCGGCCCAGGAGACACCGGGGAGCTGTTTTTT
TRBV5-1,TRBJ2-1,TRBD2,16,-,CASSLAVGGPDNEQFF,TGCGCCAGCAGCTTGGCCGTGGGAGGGCCGGACAATGAGCAGTTCTTC
TRBV20-1,TRBJ1-1,-,15,many,CSAREMVGPNTEAFF,TGCAGTGCTAGAGAGATGGTGGGGCCGAACACTGAAGCTTTCTTT
TRBV7-9,TRBJ1-1,-,14,many,CASMHMGGWTEAFF,TGTGCCAGCATGCATATGGGGGGCTGGACTGAAGCTTTCTTT